A single sample gave rise to the 5 T cell receptor beta chains below, sequenced in a study of T cell responses to AZD1222 COVID-19 vaccine. Profiling relied on immunoSEQ multiplex PCR, and the TCRdb table lists in-frame clones only, not all of them. The sample shows 150,000 or so clones, about 91% of them seen only once. Sequencing used peripheral blood, obtained on day 0 of AZD1222 vaccination. These TCRs come from an adult in good health.

The J gene is TRBJ1-6, the V gene TRBV7-2; D perhaps matches TRBD1 (5 bases). The CDR3 is 15 amino acids. Per germline, CDR1 SGHTA and CDR2 FQGNSA. Trimming removed 4 bases from V and 7 bases from J, with 14 bases in between. Here the CDR3 reads CASSSVGRGNSPLHF. In nucleotides, the CDR3 is TGTGCCAGCAGCTCGGTGGGACGGGGGAATTCACCCCTCCACTTT.

V is TRBV9 and J is TRBJ2-7, with 9 bases lining up with TRBD2. The V gene's germline CDR1 is SGDLS and CDR2 YYNGEE. The CDR3 totals 16 residues. V shed 4 bases, J shed 4 bases, and the junction held 12 bases outside the gene matches. The CDR3, as DNA: TGTGCCAGCAGCCCCACTTCGGGTAGCGGGAGTTACGAGCAGTACTTC. Translation: CASSPTSGSGSYEQYF. The full variable domain, with the rest looked up from reference TRBV9 and TRBJ2-7, is DSGVTQTPKHLITATGQRVTLRCSPRSGDLSVYWYQQSLDQGLQFLIQYYNGEERAKGNILERFSAQQFPDLHSELNLSSLELGDSALYFCASSPTSGSGSYEQYFGPGTRLTVT.

A note on this clone: The junction departs from the called germline gene at one end, perhaps through a read error. J is TRBJ2-1 and V is TRBV7-7, with a weak D call TRBD1 (6 bases). The germline CDR1 and CDR2 sequences are SSHAT and FNYEAQ (reference sequence). The CDR3 covers 13 residues. CDR3 protein: CASSHRPGEEQFF. In nucleotides, the CDR3 is TGTGCTAGCAGCCATCGGCCAGGGGAGGAGCAGTTCTTC.

The V call is TRBV19, the J call TRBJ1-4; no clear D gene. The CDR3 totals 14 residues. Germline V CDR1 and CDR2: LNHDA, SQIVND (reference sequence). V lost 6 bases and J 1 base, leaving 9 bases between the germline ends. The CDR3, as DNA: TGTGCCAGTAGCCCGGACCGAACTAATGAAAAACTGTTTTTT. Its protein product is CASSPDRTNEKLFF.

The V gene is TRBV10-3, the J gene TRBJ2-5; unclear D gene. The CDR3 has 12 amino acids. CDR1 is ENHRY, CDR2 SYGVKD, per germline. With 11 bases removed from V and 1 base from J, the gap between germline ends came to 11 bases. In DNA form, the CDR3 reads TGTGCCTCTGGGGTCCTCCAAGAGACCCAGTACTTC. Its protein product is CASGVLQETQYF.